This T cell receptor (beta chain) was found in a study of prognosis after radiotherapy for stage I lung cancer. Many counts were recorded for this clonotype. V lost 0 bases to trimming and J lost 7 bases; unmatched junction nucleotides: 5. This CDR3 region has 15 residues. In germline, CDR1 is KGHSH, CDR2 LQKENI. Using two-round multiplex PCR, the authors amplified TCR beta CDR3 from genomic DNA. First-round PCR employed TRBV- and TRBJ-specific primers for each gene. TCRdb recomputed calls from the multiplex PCR reads with MiXCR, one row per CDR3 protein. The repertoire holds over 25,000 distinct CDR3 sequences, with around 45% as singletons.

The clonotype was recovered from a donor of 50 years or more with non-small cell lung cancer. This chain connects TRBV18 to TRBJ2-1, with 8 bases identical to TRBD2. Sequenced material: PBMCs, taken before or after stereotactic body radiation therapy (not recorded which). As DNA, the CDR3 is TGTGCCAGCTCACCACCGGAGCGGGGGTATAATGAGCAGTTCTTC. Its protein is CASSPPERGYNEQFF.